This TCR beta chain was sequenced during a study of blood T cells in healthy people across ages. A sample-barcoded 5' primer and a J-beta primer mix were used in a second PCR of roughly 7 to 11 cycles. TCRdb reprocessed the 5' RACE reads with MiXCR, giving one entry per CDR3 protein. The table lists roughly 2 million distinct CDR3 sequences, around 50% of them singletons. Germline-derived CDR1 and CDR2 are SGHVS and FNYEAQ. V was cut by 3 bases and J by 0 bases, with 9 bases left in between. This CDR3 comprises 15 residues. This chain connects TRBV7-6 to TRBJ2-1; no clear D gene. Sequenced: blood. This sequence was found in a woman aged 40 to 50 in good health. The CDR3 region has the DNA TGTGCCAGCAGCTTCCAGCGCAGCTCCTACAATGAGCAGTTCTTC. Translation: CASSFQRSSYNEQFF.